This TCR beta chain was captured by sequencing in a study of blood T cells in healthy people across ages. Study-level background: In model experiments, template switching was able to capture about one barcoded beta molecule for every two T cells that were present. Whole-study findings and limits: Observed TCR beta diversity per million T cells went down as age went up. This fall followed a roughly linear course with age. Naive CD4+ cell counts and diversity both ran higher in long-lived than in aged donors.

Remarks on this clonotype: No antigen is known for it.

A J-beta primer mix and a sample-barcoded 5' primer were used in a second PCR of about 6 to 12 cycles. A template-switch adaptor containing 12 random nucleotides labeled each cDNA molecule. TCRdb re-analysed the 5' RACE reads in MiXCR, keeping a single row per CDR3 protein. The sample records about 1.4 million distinct CDR3 sequences, roughly 59% being singletons. The germline V gene encodes CDR1 DFQATT and CDR2 SNEGSKA (reference sequence). Trimming removed 2 bases at V and 11 bases at J, with 21 bases between. This CDR3 is built from 14 residues. The TCR sequence derives from a man younger than 30 in good health. The V and J genes are TRBV20-1 and TRBJ2-5; D may correspond to TRBD1 or TRBD2 (5 bases each). The sequenced material came from blood. The CDR3 is CSARMGPDFPEQYF. The DNA of the CDR3 is TGCAGTGCTAGAATGGGACCCGATTTCCCTGAGCAGTACTTC.